A single sample is the source of the 20 T cell receptor beta chains below, sequenced in a study of PD-1 blockade in classical Hodgkin lymphoma. Generated by immunoSEQ multiplex PCR, the TCRdb table keeps only in-frame clones and is missing some. This sample has tens of thousands of clones; nearly 90% occur once, and the top ten carry around 13%. As to time point: cycle 4 day 1 (C4D1), after 6 weeks of nivolumab. Each and every patient relapsed after autologous stem cell transplantation, and patients got differing brentuximab vedotin exposure. Sequenced here: peripheral blood mononuclear cells (PBMCs), sampled before the fourth cycle of nivolumab. The receptor set was obtained from a human donor with classical Hodgkin lymphoma.

The V gene is TRBV5-1, the J gene TRBJ2-2, with D possibly matching TRBD1 (5 bases). Germline V gene sequence: CDR1 SGHRS, CDR2 YFSETQ. The CDR3 spans 13 residues. V was pared by 4 bases and J by 6 bases, with 10 bases between. In DNA form, the CDR3 reads TGCGCCAGCAGCAAAGGGGAACCCGGGGAGCTGTTTTTT. Protein product: CASSKGEPGELFF.

A word on this clone: Germline is not matched at one junction end, which may reflect a read error. The chain carries TRBV7-7 and TRBJ2-7, with TRBD2 matching over 7 bases. Germline lookup yields CDR1 SSHAT and CDR2 FNYEAQ (reference sequence). This CDR3 spans 16 amino acids. DNA of the CDR3: TGTGCTAGCAGCTTATTGGGCCAGCGGGATTACTACGAGCAGTACTTC. Its translation is CASSLLGQRDYYEQYF.

The count of this clone is one. The V gene is TRBV28, the J gene TRBJ2-1; no reliable D call. The CDR3 loop spans 14 amino acids. V shed 5 bases and J shed 4 bases, with 12 bases lying between them. Per germline, CDR1 MDHEN and CDR2 SYDVKM. The CDR3 DNA reads TGTGCCAGCAGTACAGCCCTTCCGTACAATGAGCAGTTCTTC. It is translated as CASSTALPYNEQFF.

J is TRBJ1-4 and V is TRBV10-3; D gene uncertain. The V gene's germline CDR1 is ENHRY and CDR2 SYGVKD. The germline V and J ends were trimmed by 0 bases and 4 bases, with 15 bases remaining between them. This CDR3 has 17 residues. CDR3 DNA: TGTGCCATCAGTGAGTCGGTCCGGCTCAGCGGTAATGAAAAACTGTTTTTT. Its translation: CAISESVRLSGNEKLFF.

The chain recombines TRBV5-1 with TRBJ2-1; 14 bases fit TRBD2. Losses at the gene ends were 2 bases for V and 7 bases for J; bases not matched to a gene: 11. Germline V CDR1 and CDR2: SGHRS, YFSETQ. The CDR3 length is 18 residues. The CDR3 region is CASSLGLAGGRRLNEQFF. As DNA, the CDR3 is TGCGCCAGCAGCTTAGGACTAGCGGGAGGCCGGCGCTTGAATGAGCAGTTCTTC.

This chain links TRBV6-5 with TRBJ2-3; no definite D call. The length of the CDR3 is 14 residues. Per the germline V gene, CDR1 is MNHEY and CDR2 is SVGAGI. V dropped 5 bases and J dropped 4 bases, with 13 bases sitting between them. CDR3: CASSLVPWADTQYF. In DNA form, the CDR3 reads TGTGCCAGCAGTCTTGTCCCTTGGGCAGATACGCAGTATTTT.

J is TRBJ2-4 and V is TRBV4-1; a possible D gene is TRBD1 (6 bases). CDR3 length: 15 amino acids. V dropped 3 bases and J dropped 4 bases, with 13 bases sitting between them. In germline, CDR1 is MGHRA, CDR2 YSYEKL. This CDR3 reads CASSQLIRGKNIQYF. The CDR3 DNA reads as TGCGCCAGCAGCCAGCTCATAAGGGGGAAAAACATTCAGTACTTC.

V is TRBV25-1 and J is TRBJ2-4; perhaps TRBD2 as D (6 bases). The CDR3 length is 14 residues. With 1 base removed from V and 5 bases from J, the gap between germline ends came to 9 bases. Germline-derived CDR1 and CDR2 are MGHDK and SYGVNS. The CDR3 DNA follows: TGTGCCAGCAGTGAATTTAGCGGAGAAAACATTCAGTACTTC. Residues: CASSEFSGENIQYF.

The chain uses TRBV9 and TRBJ2-3; D tentatively fits TRBD1 or TRBD2 (5 bases each). V was trimmed by 5 bases and J by 2 bases, leaving 18 bases between them. The CDR3 has 16 amino acids. Germline V gene lookup returns CDR1 SGDLS and CDR2 YYNGEE. CDR3: CASSMRGTELTDTQYF. In nucleotides, the CDR3 is TGTGCCAGCAGTATGAGAGGGACCGAACTCACAGATACGCAGTATTTT.

The chain employs TRBV29-1 and TRBJ2-2, with 9 bases lining up with TRBD1. The CDR3 is 17 amino acids. CDR1 is SQVTM, CDR2 ANQGSEA, per germline. With V trimmed by 4 bases and J by 0 bases, 9 bases remained unmatched. CDR3 region: CSVVGQGSPANTGELFF. CDR3 DNA: TGCAGCGTTGTTGGACAGGGGTCGCCTGCGAACACCGGGGAGCTGTTTTTT.

This clone was found once. The chain carries TRBV2 and TRBJ2-7, with 8 bases fitting TRBD1. The CDR3 runs 12 residues. J gave up 4 bases and V 9 bases, and 5 bases lay outside the gene matches. CDR1 is SNHLY and CDR2 is FYNNEI in the germline V gene. The CDR3 DNA reads TGTGCCAGTTTCGACAGGGGTTACGAGCAGTACTTC. This codes for CASFDRGYEQYF.

This chain joins TRBV18 and TRBJ1-2; no definite D call. The germline gives CDR1 KGHSH, CDR2 LQKENI. Trimming stripped 6 bases from V and 4 bases from J, with 21 bases between. This CDR3 has 16 residues. This CDR3 reads CASSRVRLGQSYGYTF. The DNA for the CDR3 is TGTGCCAGCTCCCGTGTAAGATTAGGGCAGAGCTATGGCTACACCTTC.

The chain uses TRBV27 and TRBJ2-7; D remains ambiguous. V shed 2 bases and J shed 6 bases, with 8 bases lying between them. The germline V gene encodes CDR1 MNHEY and CDR2 SMNVEV (reference sequence). The CDR3 covers 12 residues. The CDR3: CASSLPHGEQYF. For the CDR3, the DNA is TGTGCCAGCAGTTTACCCCATGGCGAGCAGTACTTC.

This chain's CDR3 is CASSLEGVRYGYTF. The CDR3 DNA is TGCGCCAGCAGCTTGGAGGGGGTCAGATATGGCTACACCTTC. This chain uses TRBV5-1 with TRBJ1-2, with D tentatively TRBD1 (6 bases). V was pared by 0 bases and J by 5 bases, with 11 bases between. The CDR3 has 14 amino acids. The germline V gene has CDR1 SGHRS and CDR2 YFSETQ.

The chain carries TRBV7-9 and TRBJ2-7; tentative D call: TRBD2 (5 bases). The CDR3 is 11 residues long. Germline CDR1 is SEHNR and CDR2 is FQNEAQ (reference sequence). The V end lost 8 bases, the J end lost 4 bases, and 9 bases lay between the germline ends. CDR3 residues: CASGRKYEQYF. CDR3 bases: TGTGCCAGCGGGAGAAAGTACGAGCAGTACTTC.

The gene calls are TRBV6-6 and TRBJ2-3, with a possible D match to TRBD1 (5 bases). Germline values: CDR1 MNHNY, CDR2 SVGAGI (reference sequence). CDR3 size: 14 residues. V was clipped by 5 bases and J by 6 bases, with 15 bases between them. Written as DNA, the CDR3 is TGTGCCAGCAGTGGTAGGGGTATCTCGGATACGCAGTATTTT. It yields the protein CASSGRGISDTQYF.

The chain employs TRBV15 and TRBJ2-7; D gene unclear. V was cut by 0 bases and J by 10 bases, with 10 bases left in between. Germline CDR1 reads LNHNV; CDR2 reads YYDKDF (reference sequence). The length of the CDR3 is 12 residues. DNA of the CDR3: TGTGCCACCAGCAGAGATCACTTCATCCAGTACTTC. Amino acids: CATSRDHFIQYF.

This sequence joins TRBV7-9 and TRBJ2-3, with D uncertain. The CDR3 consists of 13 residues. Germline CDR1 and CDR2: SEHNR and FQNEAQ (reference sequence). V was shortened by 6 bases and J by 2 bases, with 9 bases between the two germline ends. CDR3 loop: CASRWEPTDTQYF. The CDR3 nucleotides are TGTGCCAGCAGGTGGGAACCCACAGATACGCAGTATTTT.

This chain connects TRBV6-5 to TRBJ1-1; TRBD1 might be the D (5 bases). CDR3 size: 12 residues. V lost 2 bases and J 11 bases, leaving 12 bases between the germline ends. Germline CDR1 is MNHEY and CDR2 is SVGAGI. In DNA, the CDR3 is TGTGCCAGCAGTTACCAGGGAGCGGAGGCTTTCTTT. Its protein is CASSYQGAEAFF.

The chain carries TRBV4-1 and TRBJ1-6; a possible D gene is TRBD1 (5 bases). Germline V lookup: CDR1 MGHRA, CDR2 YSYEKL. There are 16 residues in the CDR3. The V end lost 6 bases, the J end lost 7 bases, and 19 bases lay between the germline ends. In DNA, the CDR3 is TGCGCCAGCAGTACAACCGGGGGGGGTTACAATTCACCCCTCCACTTT. Translated: CASSTTGGGYNSPLHF.